The clone carrying this T cell receptor beta chain was recorded a few times. The V segment lost 4 bases and the J segment 3 bases; nucleotides outside the gene matches: 4. This CDR3 comprises 15 residues. Using its own MiXCR run on the 5' RACE reads, TCRdb lists one record per CDR3 protein. The data hold around 530,000 distinct CDR3 sequences, with around 15% observed a single time. The data stem from a study of identical twins. This same sample was also taken into another study, of yellow fever vaccine responses in identical twins.

The sequence was obtained from a woman aged 18-29 years in good health. The chain is built from TRBV12-3 or TRBV12-4 and TRBJ1-5; 9 bases match TRBD1. What was sequenced was CD4+ T cells sorted from blood. The CDR3 loop reads CASSYTGGPNQPQHF. CDR3 coding DNA: TGTGCCAGCAGTTATACAGGGGGCCCCAATCAGCCCCAGCATTTT.